This passage covers 3 T cell receptor beta chains from one sample sequenced in a study of cytomegalovirus exposure and HLA in healthy donors. With 60 Vbeta and 13 Jbeta primers, the PCR was carried out. Clones were read by immunoSEQ multiplex PCR, and TCRdb kept only the in-frame ones, dropping some. Of some 120,000 clones listed, 60% to 75% are singletons. Source material: PBMCs. The receptors shown here come from a woman aged 45-60 years in good health and CMV-seropositive.

The rearrangement joins TRBV5-6 to TRBJ2-7; weak D call: TRBD2 (5 bases). V lost 2 bases, J lost 0 bases, and 12 bases lay in between. CDR3 length equals 15 residues. Per germline, CDR1 SGHDT and CDR2 YYEEEE. CDR3 DNA sequence: TGTGCCAGCAGCTTTTTCGGGGTTAGCTCCTACGAGCAGTACTTC. Its protein is CASSFFGVSSYEQYF.

The chain recombines TRBV7-9 with TRBJ1-1; D not resolved. Trimming removed 2 bases from V and 5 bases from J, with 12 bases in between. CDR3 size: 14 residues. Germline-derived CDR1 and CDR2 are SEHNR and FQNEAQ (reference sequence). The CDR3 coding sequence is TGTGCCAGCAGCTTATCATTTGGAGGGACTGAAGCTTTCTTT. This encodes CASSLSFGGTEAFF. The whole variable domain, filled in from reference TRBV7-9 and TRBJ1-1, reads DTGVSQNPRHKITKRGQNVTFRCDPISEHNRLYWYRQTLGQGPEFLTYFQNEAQLEKSRLLSDRFSAERPKGSFSTLEIQRTEQGDSAMYLCASSLSFGGTEAFFGQGTRLTVV.

The chain employs TRBV10-3 and TRBJ1-2; 7 bases fit TRBD1. Germline V gene lookup returns CDR1 ENHRY and CDR2 SYGVKD. The CDR3 runs to 14 residues. Unmatched junction bases numbered 5, after V lost 3 bases and J lost 4 bases. The CDR3 spells CAISDRGTVYGYTF. DNA for the CDR3: TGTGCCATCAGTGATCGGGGGACAGTCTATGGCTACACCTTC.